This record concerns one TCR beta chain sequence. The CDR3 loop spans 15 amino acids. CDR1 SEHNR and CDR2 FQNEAQ come from the germline V gene (reference sequence). Trimming removed 1 base from V and 5 bases from J; junction bases left unmatched: 2. This sample stems from a study of blood T cell repertoires in COVID-19. Some clones are missing from TCRdb's copy, which holds only in-frame ones; the method was immunoSEQ multiplex PCR. The sample comprises fewer than 65,000 clones, about 87% of which are singletons, and about 6.3% rests with the top ten. The receptor was derived from a man between 60 and 75 years old with acute or convalescent COVID-19. Sequencing was carried out using peripheral blood. The chain couples TRBV7-9 to TRBJ1-5; 10 nucleotides match TRBD1. CDR3 nucleotide sequence: TGTGCCAGCAGCTTAGGGACAGGGGGTGATCAGCCCCAGCATTTT. Translating gives CASSLGTGGDQPQHF.